This T cell receptor (beta chain) originates from a study of T-cell memory formation after mild COVID-19. TCRdb ran MiXCR on the 5' RACE reads and lists one entry per CDR3 protein. Of 400,000 or so distinct CDR3 sequences listed, 20% were seen once; the top ten hold roughly 8%. Germline CDR1 and CDR2: SGDLS and YYNGEE. The CDR3 consists of 16 residues. V trimming: 4 bases; J trimming: 1 base; junction bases outside the gene matches: 8. Sequencing was performed on PBMCs or a T cell subset sorted from them (not recorded which). The clonotype originates from an adult woman who had mild COVID-19 (a few samples of this study predate the infection). Cell type and time point are not known. The V gene is TRBV9, the J gene TRBJ2-1; TRBD2 matches at 7 bases. This CDR3 is CASSHRTRSSYNEQFF. CDR3 nucleotide sequence: TGTGCCAGCAGCCACCGGACTAGGTCTTCCTACAATGAGCAGTTCTTC.